These 4 T cell receptor beta chains were all obtained from the same sample, sequenced in a study of human T cells and chemical hapten exposure. Specified time point: pre-sensitization, week 0. Described treatment: therapeutic diphenylcyclopropenone sensitization with weekly scalp DPC. TCRdb fed the RACE reads into MiXCR, producing one record per CDR3 protein. The table shows approximately 370,000 distinct CDR3 sequences, with 4.5% to 7% occurring only once. Sequencing was performed on whole blood, taken in connection with sensitization to the hapten diphenylcyclopropenone (DPC). Receptors originate from a woman between 18 and 29 years old with alopecia areata. Some clones in this sample may be carry-over from other donors' samples.

About this clonotype itself: This may be a read error: a much more frequent sequence differs by one nucleotide. This sequence joins TRBV6-6 and TRBJ2-7; D may be TRBD2 (5 bases). The V gene lost 5 bases and the J gene lost 6 bases, with 14 bases spanning the gap. Germline loops: CDR1 MNHNY, CDR2 SVGAGI (reference sequence). There are 13 residues in the CDR3. This CDR3 is CASSPPGFFEQYF. The DNA of the CDR3 is TGTGCCAGCAGTCCCCCGGGGTTCTTCGAGCAGTACTTC.

This clonotype was observed at least ten times. V usage is TRBV10-3 and J usage is TRBJ2-7; weak D call: TRBD1 (5 bases). CDR1 and CDR2 (germline): ENHRY, SYGVKD. The CDR3 has 13 amino acids. V dropped 1 base and J dropped 5 bases, with 9 bases sitting between them. The CDR3 spells CAISEFQGHEQYF. Here the CDR3 DNA reads TGTGCCATCAGTGAGTTCCAGGGCCACGAGCAGTACTTC.

This clonotype is a singleton in its sample. The V call is TRBV9, the J call TRBJ2-3; D might be TRBD2 (6 bases). The CDR3 spans 16 residues. V lost 4 bases to trimming and J lost 6 bases, with 21 bases between them. Looked up from germline, CDR1 is SGDLS and CDR2 is YYNGEE. Here the CDR3 DNA reads TGTGCCAGCAGCCCTGATAGCGGTGGCCCTAGTGATACGCAGTATTTT. Protein sequence: CASSPDSGGPSDTQYF.

This clonotype was picked up many times. The gene calls are TRBV12-3 or TRBV12-4 and TRBJ1-5; D unresolved. Trimming cost V 3 bases and J 1 base, with 10 bases left between them. The CDR3 loop spans 15 amino acids. CDR3 region: CASSFEGWSNQPQHF. In nucleotides, the CDR3 is TGTGCCAGCAGTTTCGAGGGATGGAGCAATCAGCCCCAGCATTTT.